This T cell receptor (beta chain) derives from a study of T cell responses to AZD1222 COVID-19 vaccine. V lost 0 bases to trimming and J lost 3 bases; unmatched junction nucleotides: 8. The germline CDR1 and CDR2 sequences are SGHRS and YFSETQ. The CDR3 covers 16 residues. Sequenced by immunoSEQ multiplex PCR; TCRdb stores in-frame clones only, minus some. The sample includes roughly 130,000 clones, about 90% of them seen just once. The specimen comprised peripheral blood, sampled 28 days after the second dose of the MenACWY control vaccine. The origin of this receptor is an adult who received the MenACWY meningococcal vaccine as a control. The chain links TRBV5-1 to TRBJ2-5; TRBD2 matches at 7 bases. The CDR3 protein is CASSLAPGGGEETQYF. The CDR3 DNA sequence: TGCGCCAGCAGCTTGGCCCCGGGGGGAGGGGAAGAGACCCAGTACTTC.